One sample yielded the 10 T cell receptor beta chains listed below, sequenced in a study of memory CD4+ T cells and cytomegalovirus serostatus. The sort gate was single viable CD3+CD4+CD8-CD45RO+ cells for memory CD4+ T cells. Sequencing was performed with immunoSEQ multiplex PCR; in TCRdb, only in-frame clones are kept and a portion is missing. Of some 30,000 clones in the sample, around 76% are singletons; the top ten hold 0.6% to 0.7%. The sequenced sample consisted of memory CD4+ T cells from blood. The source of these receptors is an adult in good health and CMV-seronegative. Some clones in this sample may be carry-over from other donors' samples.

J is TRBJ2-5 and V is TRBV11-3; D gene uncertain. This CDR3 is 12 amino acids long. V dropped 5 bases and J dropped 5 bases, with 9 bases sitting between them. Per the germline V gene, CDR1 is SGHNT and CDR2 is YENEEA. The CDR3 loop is CASSAVGETQYF. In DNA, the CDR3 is TGTGCCAGCAGCGCCGTGGGGGAGACCCAGTACTTC.

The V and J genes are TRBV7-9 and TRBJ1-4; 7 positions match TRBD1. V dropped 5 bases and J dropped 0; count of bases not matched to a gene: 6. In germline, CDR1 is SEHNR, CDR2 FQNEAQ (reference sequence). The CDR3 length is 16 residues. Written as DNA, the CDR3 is TGTGCCAGCAGCCCCGGCAGGGGGGCAACTAATGAAAAACTGTTTTTT. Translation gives CASSPGRGATNEKLFF.

CDR3 protein: CASRPGYSGTDTQYF. The CDR3 nucleotides are TGTGCCAGCAGACCGGGGTACTCTGGCACAGATACGCAGTATTTT. The V call is TRBV5-4, the J call TRBJ2-3; maybe TRBD2 (5 bases). The CDR3 runs to 15 residues. Between the trimmed V and J ends, which lost 5 bases and 1 base, there was a span of 14 bases. Germline CDR1 reads SGHNT; CDR2 reads YYREEE (reference sequence).

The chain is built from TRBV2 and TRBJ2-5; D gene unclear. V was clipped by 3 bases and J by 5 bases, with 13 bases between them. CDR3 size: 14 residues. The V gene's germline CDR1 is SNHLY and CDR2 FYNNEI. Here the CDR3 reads CASSDPAAEETQYF. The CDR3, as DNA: TGTGCCAGCAGTGACCCCGCGGCGGAGGAGACCCAGTACTTC.

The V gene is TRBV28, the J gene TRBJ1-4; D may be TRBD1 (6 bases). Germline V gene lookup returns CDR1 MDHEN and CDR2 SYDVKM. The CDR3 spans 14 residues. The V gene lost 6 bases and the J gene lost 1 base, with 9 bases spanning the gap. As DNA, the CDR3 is TGTGCCAGCAGGGAGACAGGAACTAATGAAAAACTGTTTTTT. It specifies CASRETGTNEKLFF.

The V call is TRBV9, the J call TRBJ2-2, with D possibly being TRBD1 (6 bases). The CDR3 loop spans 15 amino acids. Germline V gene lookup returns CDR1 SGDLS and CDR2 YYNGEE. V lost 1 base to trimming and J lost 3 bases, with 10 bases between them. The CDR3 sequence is CASSVMAGDTGELFF. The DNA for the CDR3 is TGTGCCAGCAGCGTAATGGCAGGGGACACCGGGGAGCTGTTTTTT.

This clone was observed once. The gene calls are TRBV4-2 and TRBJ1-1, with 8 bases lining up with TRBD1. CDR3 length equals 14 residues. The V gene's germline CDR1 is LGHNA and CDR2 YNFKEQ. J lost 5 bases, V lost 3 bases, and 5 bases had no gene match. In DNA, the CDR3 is TGTGCCAGCAGCCAGAACACAGGGGGTACTGAAGCTTTCTTT. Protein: CASSQNTGGTEAFF.

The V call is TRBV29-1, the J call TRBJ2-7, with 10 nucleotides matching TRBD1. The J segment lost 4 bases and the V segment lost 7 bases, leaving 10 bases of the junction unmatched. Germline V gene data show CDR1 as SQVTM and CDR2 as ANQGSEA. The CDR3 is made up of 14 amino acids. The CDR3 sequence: CSGKRGTGEYEQYF. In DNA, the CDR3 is TGCAGCGGCAAACGCGGGACAGGGGAATACGAGCAGTACTTC.

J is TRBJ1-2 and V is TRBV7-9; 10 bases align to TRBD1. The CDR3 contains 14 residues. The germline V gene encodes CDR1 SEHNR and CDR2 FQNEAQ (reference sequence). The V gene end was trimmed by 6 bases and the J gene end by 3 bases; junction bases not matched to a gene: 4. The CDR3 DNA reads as TGTGCCAGCAGTTCGACAGGGGGCGACTATGGCTACACCTTC. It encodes CASSSTGGDYGYTF.

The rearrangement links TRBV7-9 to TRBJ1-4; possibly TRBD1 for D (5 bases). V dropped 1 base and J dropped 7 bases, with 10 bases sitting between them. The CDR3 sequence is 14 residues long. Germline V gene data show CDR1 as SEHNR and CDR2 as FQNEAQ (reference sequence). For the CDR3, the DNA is TGTGCCAGCAGCTTAGTCCCTGGGGGTGAAAAACTGTTTTTT. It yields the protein CASSLVPGGEKLFF.